This entry lists 31 T cell receptor beta chains sequenced from one sample in a study of T cell responses to AZD1222 COVID-19 vaccine. Sequencing used immunoSEQ multiplex PCR; TCRdb keeps in-frame clones, though not all of them. The data contain around 100,000 clones, approximately 90% of them singletons. This material consisted of peripheral blood, taken 28 days after the second AZD1222 dose. The receptors were sampled from an adult who received the AZD1222 COVID-19 vaccine.

DNA of the CDR3: TGCAGCGTTTCGACCGGGATAAAAGAGACCCAGTACTTC. The encoded protein is CSVSTGIKETQYF. The chain carries TRBV29-1 and TRBJ2-5; weak D call: TRBD2 (5 bases). Trimming left V 5 bases short and J 3 bases short, with 13 bases between. The CDR3 spans 13 residues. The V gene's germline CDR1 is SQVTM and CDR2 ANQGSEA.

The rearrangement uses TRBV7-2 and TRBJ2-3; TRBD2 might be the D (6 bases). This CDR3 is 12 amino acids long. V was trimmed by 9 bases and J by 10 bases, leaving 17 bases between them. Per germline, CDR1 SGHTA and CDR2 FQGNSA. This CDR3 reads CASRTREVAQYF. The CDR3 DNA is TGTGCCAGTAGAACTAGGGAGGTGGCGCAGTATTTT.

The chain carries TRBV4-3 and TRBJ1-3, with no clear D. Germline V gene data show CDR1 as LGHNA and CDR2 as YSLEER. V was clipped by 1 base and J by 2 bases, with 9 bases between them. The CDR3 consists of 15 residues. Here the CDR3 reads CASSQVLVTGNTIYF. The CDR3 nucleotides read TGCGCCAGCAGCCAAGTCCTGGTTACTGGAAACACCATATATTTT.

The chain has TRBV4-2 and TRBJ1-2; D gene unclear. The CDR3 is 14 residues long. The germline V gene encodes CDR1 LGHNA and CDR2 YNFKEQ. V gave up 4 bases and J gave up 4 bases, with 13 bases separating them. The CDR3 sequence is CASSPGVRGYGYTF. The DNA for the CDR3 is TGTGCCAGCAGCCCCGGGGTCCGAGGCTATGGCTACACCTTC.

This clone has just one count. V gene TRBV24-1 combines with J gene TRBJ2-1; 10 nucleotides agree with TRBD2. V shed 1 base, J shed 0 bases, and the junction held 8 bases outside the gene matches. CDR3 length: 19 amino acids. Germline V gene data show CDR1 as KGHDR and CDR2 as SFDVKD. The CDR3 DNA sequence: TGTGCCACCAGTGATTTTACTAGCGGGGATATAGACTCCTACAATGAGCAGTTCTTC. This codes for CATSDFTSGDIDSYNEQFF.

On this clone itself: The sample holds other DNA sequences that translate to the same CDR3. The chain joins TRBV5-1 to TRBJ1-1; no reliable D call. The germline gives CDR1 SGHRS, CDR2 YFSETQ. The ends were cut back, 4 bases at V and 0 bases at J, with 7 bases in the middle. The CDR3 has 13 residues. The CDR3 nucleotides read TGCGCCAGCAGCCTGACCATGAACACTGAAGCTTTCTTT. This gives the protein CASSLTMNTEAFF.

This chain connects TRBV3-1 (or the pseudogene TRBV3-2) to TRBJ2-5; D possibly uses TRBD1 or TRBD2 (5 bases each). Germline V gene lookup returns CDR1 LGHDT and CDR2 YNNKEL (reference sequence). There are 14 residues in the CDR3. With 1 base removed from V and 5 bases from J, the gap between germline ends came to 11 bases. The CDR3 nucleotides read TGTGCCAGCAGCCAAGCAGGGAGTTTGGAGACCCAGTACTTC. This codes for CASSQAGSLETQYF.

The CDR3 DNA reads TGCGCCAGCAGCTTAGGGGGCGCTTGGGGCACTGAAGCTTTCTTT. This translates into CASSLGGAWGTEAFF. The chain recombines TRBV5-1 with TRBJ1-1, with 7 nucleotides matching TRBD1. Germline-derived CDR1 and CDR2 are SGHRS and YFSETQ. The CDR3 is 15 residues long. J lost 4 bases, V lost 2 bases, and 8 bases had no gene match.

J is TRBJ1-1 and V is TRBV2, with D unresolved. The germline CDR1 and CDR2 sequences are SNHLY and FYNNEI. The CDR3 loop spans 14 amino acids. The V end lost 5 bases, the J end lost 0 bases, and 10 bases lay between the germline ends. CDR3: CASSLEGMNTEAFF. For the CDR3, the DNA is TGTGCCAGCAGTTTAGAGGGAATGAACACTGAAGCTTTCTTT. The complete variable domain, with remaining parts taken from reference TRBV2 and TRBJ1-1, reads EPEVTQTPSHQVTQMGQEVILRCVPISNHLYFYWYRQILGQKVEFLVSFYNNEISEKSEIFDDQFSVERPDGSNFTLKIRSTKLEDSAMYFCASSLEGMNTEAFFGQGTRLTVV.

The chain combines TRBV2 with TRBJ2-6; D remains ambiguous. The germline CDR1 and CDR2 sequences are SNHLY and FYNNEI. The CDR3 extends over 16 amino acids. V lost 1 base and J 2 bases, leaving 9 bases between the germline ends. CDR3 coding DNA: TGTGCCAGCAGTGAAGGCAGGTTCCCTGGGGCCAACGTCCTGACTTTC. This codes for CASSEGRFPGANVLTF.

This clone appeared once. This rearrangement joins TRBV27 to TRBJ1-6; a possible D gene is TRBD1 (5 bases). The CDR3 totals 14 residues. The ends were cut back, 2 bases at V and 10 bases at J, with 12 bases in the middle. Germline CDR1 and CDR2: MNHEY and SMNVEV (reference sequence). As DNA, the CDR3 is TGTGCCAGCAGTTTAGAGGGGATCGGGTCACCCCTCCACTTT. This encodes CASSLEGIGSPLHF.

The V gene is TRBV2, the J gene TRBJ2-3; unclear D gene. Between the trimmed V and J ends, which lost 6 bases and 4 bases, there was a span of 11 bases. The CDR3 consists of 13 residues. Per germline, CDR1 SNHLY and CDR2 FYNNEI. The CDR3 region is CASRTDTPDTQYF. In nucleotides, the CDR3 is TGTGCCAGCAGGACCGACACCCCAGATACGCAGTATTTT.

The V and J genes are TRBV5-1 and TRBJ1-1, with D possibly being TRBD1 (5 bases). Deletions cut 7 bases from V and 1 base from J, with 14 bases between. The germline V gene encodes CDR1 SGHRS and CDR2 YFSETQ. The CDR3 runs 14 residues. CDR3 amino acids: CASRREAGNTEAFF. The CDR3 bases are TGCGCCAGCCGCAGGGAGGCAGGGAACACTGAAGCTTTCTTT.

The V and J genes are TRBV10-2 and TRBJ2-5; D might be TRBD2 (5 bases). V was shortened by 3 bases and J by 4 bases, with 12 bases between the two germline ends. Germline-derived CDR1 and CDR2 are WSHSY and SAAADI. The length of the CDR3 is 14 residues. This chain's CDR3 is CASSDGQAGETQYF. In DNA, the CDR3 is TGCGCCAGCAGTGATGGTCAGGCGGGAGAGACCCAGTACTTC.

The chain joins TRBV12-5 to TRBJ1-6; D uncertain. The CDR3 is 12 residues long. From germline, CDR1 is LGHNT and CDR2 FRNRAP. Trimming removed 7 bases from V and 5 bases from J, with 6 bases in between. CDR3 DNA: TGTGCTAGTGTTCGGGATAATTCACCCCTCCACTTT. It codes for CASVRDNSPLHF.

This clone has a handful of counts. Other DNA sequences from this sample encode an identical CDR3 as well. V usage is TRBV3-1 (or the pseudogene TRBV3-2) and J usage is TRBJ2-1; TRBD1 matches at 7 bases. CDR3 length equals 14 residues. Germline trimming cut 2 bases from V and 4 bases from J; bases unmatched to any gene: 2. Germline V gives CDR1 LGHDT, CDR2 YNNKEL (reference sequence). Here the CDR3 DNA reads TGTGCCAGCAGCCAATGGACAGGTTACAATGAGCAGTTCTTC. It codes for CASSQWTGYNEQFF.

This clone was counted between two and nine times. The chain links TRBV6-5 to TRBJ2-2; D remains unclear. V gave up 7 bases and J gave up 4 bases, with 10 bases separating them. The CDR3 consists of 13 residues. Germline V gene lookup returns CDR1 MNHEY and CDR2 SVGAGI. CDR3 nucleotide sequence: TGTGCCAGCAACCAGCTCAGCACCGGGGAGCTGTTTTTT. It codes for CASNQLSTGELFF.

This clone was seen more than once but under ten times. This rearrangement joins TRBV6-5 to TRBJ2-7; 7 bases fit TRBD1. This CDR3 comprises 14 residues. V lost 5 bases and J lost 1; bases outside the gene matches: 5. Germline V gene lookup returns CDR1 MNHEY and CDR2 SVGAGI. The CDR3 spells CASSHRGESYEQYF. The DNA of the CDR3 is TGTGCCAGCAGTCACAGGGGAGAGTCCTACGAGCAGTACTTC.

The rearrangement links TRBV4-3 to TRBJ1-2; 7 bases line up with TRBD1. Germline values: CDR1 LGHNA, CDR2 YSLEER. The CDR3 runs to 15 residues. V dropped 4 bases and J dropped 4; count of bases not matched to a gene: 9. For the CDR3, the DNA is TGCGCCAGCAGCCTAGAGACAGGGTCGGGCTATGGCTACACCTTC. The encoded protein is CASSLETGSGYGYTF.

The rearrangement links TRBV4-3 to TRBJ2-1; D is ambiguous. V shed 0 bases and J shed 5 bases, with 17 bases lying between them. CDR3 length equals 17 residues. Germline values: CDR1 LGHNA, CDR2 YSLEER. The CDR3 reads CASSQDLGMTGDNEQFF. CDR3 sequence (DNA): TGCGCCAGCAGCCAAGATCTAGGGATGACTGGGGACAATGAGCAGTTCTTC.

This clone has just a few counts. The chain has TRBV4-3 and TRBJ1-2; possibly TRBD1 for D (5 bases). This CDR3 has 12 amino acids. The ends were cut back, 5 bases at V and 5 bases at J, with 9 bases in the middle. Per germline, CDR1 LGHNA and CDR2 YSLEER. DNA of the CDR3: TGCGCCAGCAGCTACGACAGTTATGGCTACACCTTC. This codes for CASSYDSYGYTF.

The chain couples TRBV11-3 to TRBJ1-4; D may be TRBD1 (5 bases). The CDR3 runs 13 residues. Trimming pared 9 bases from V and 4 bases from J, leaving 12 bases between. Germline assignment: CDR1 SGHNT and CDR2 YENEEA. The CDR3 sequence is CARARDFNEKLFF. The CDR3 DNA sequence: TGTGCCAGGGCCAGGGATTTTAATGAAAAACTGTTTTTT.

The rearrangement joins TRBV15 to TRBJ2-2, with D tentatively TRBD1 or TRBD2 (7 bases each). The length of the CDR3 is 14 residues. V was clipped by 1 base and J by 6 bases, with 9 bases between them. CDR1 and CDR2 from the germline V gene are LNHNV and YYDKDF (reference sequence). CDR3 bases: TGTGCCACCAGCAGAGCAGGGGGGGCCGGGGAGCTGTTTTTT. Translation: CATSRAGGAGELFF.

This sequence joins TRBV6-1 and TRBJ2-7, with 7 bases aligning to TRBD2. CDR1 is MNHNS and CDR2 is SASEGT in the germline V gene. Trimming took 1 base from V and 6 from J; bases not matched to a gene: 3. The CDR3 loop spans 13 amino acids. As DNA, the CDR3 is TGTGCCAGCAGTGAAGGGTGGGGGGGCGAGCAGTACTTC. Translated, it gives CASSEGWGGEQYF.

V gene TRBV6-2 or TRBV6-3 combines with J gene TRBJ1-1; D uncertain. V lost 0 bases and J 4 bases, leaving 15 bases between the germline ends. Looked up from germline, CDR1 is MNHEY and CDR2 is SVGEGT. The CDR3 runs 16 residues. The DNA of the CDR3 is TGTGCCAGCAGTTACTCGATGGCCTACCCGGGCACTGAAGCTTTCTTT. As protein: CASSYSMAYPGTEAFF.

The V gene is TRBV28, the J gene TRBJ1-2; D uncertain. This CDR3 has 13 residues. The V end was cut by 7 bases, the J end by 4 bases, with 13 bases between. The germline gives CDR1 MDHEN, CDR2 SYDVKM. CDR3 amino acids: CASTSRVFYGYTF. CDR3 DNA: TGTGCCAGCACGTCAAGGGTATTCTATGGCTACACCTTC.

J is TRBJ1-2 and V is TRBV28; D remains ambiguous. The germline V gene has CDR1 MDHEN and CDR2 SYDVKM. V shed 2 bases and J shed 2 bases, with 9 bases lying between them. This CDR3 has 14 residues. The CDR3 DNA sequence: TGTGCCAGCAGTTTACGTCCGGGAAACTATGGCTACACCTTC. Amino acid sequence: CASSLRPGNYGYTF.

The V call is TRBV7-2, the J call TRBJ1-1; 9 bases fit TRBD1. Germline assignment: CDR1 SGHTA and CDR2 FQGNSA. The CDR3 totals 15 residues. Losses at the gene ends were 1 base for V and 4 bases for J; bases not matched to a gene: 4. CDR3 region: CASSLERTGVTEAFF. The CDR3 DNA is TGTGCCAGCAGCTTAGAACGGACAGGGGTCACTGAAGCTTTCTTT. The complete variable domain, with remaining parts taken from reference TRBV7-2 and TRBJ1-1, reads GAGVSQSPSNKVTEKGKDVELRCDPISGHTALYWYRQSLGQGLEFLIYFQGNSAPDKSGLPSDRFSAERTGGSVSTLTIQRTQQEDSAVYLCASSLERTGVTEAFFGQGTRLTVV.

This chain connects TRBV12-3 or TRBV12-4 to TRBJ1-1; D not certain. This CDR3 is 12 amino acids long. V lost 2 bases and J 7 bases, leaving 8 bases between the germline ends. The CDR3 DNA reads TGTGCCAGCAGTTTAAAACCGTATGAAGCTTTCTTT. Amino acid sequence: CASSLKPYEAFF.

V gene TRBV27 combines with J gene TRBJ2-7; no clear D gene. This CDR3 has 13 residues. Trimming removed 4 bases at V and 2 bases at J, with 9 bases between. The germline V gene has CDR1 MNHEY and CDR2 SMNVEV (reference sequence). The CDR3 DNA reads TGTGCCAGCAGTTCCCTCTCAACCTACGAGCAGTACTTC. This sequence encodes CASSSLSTYEQYF.

This chain's CDR3 is CASRALAGLNTGELFF. The CDR3 DNA sequence: TGTGCCAGCAGGGCCCTAGCGGGGCTAAACACCGGGGAGCTGTTTTTT. V is TRBV7-6 and J is TRBJ2-2; 9 positions agree with TRBD2. V lost 6 bases, J lost 2 bases, and 7 bases stayed unmatched. This CDR3 has 16 residues. CDR1 and CDR2 from the germline V gene are SGHVS and FNYEAQ.